This entry describes one TCR beta chain. The table came from immunoSEQ multiplex PCR; TCRdb's copy has only in-frame clones and leaves some out. The table has under 250,000 clones, 80% to 90% seen once. This sample is part of a study of blood T cell repertoires in COVID-19. The CDR3 covers 17 residues. V shed 3 bases, J shed 3 bases, and the junction held 8 bases outside the gene matches. Germline CDR1 is KGHSH and CDR2 is LQKENI. This sequence was found in a middle-aged man with active or convalescent COVID-19. Sequenced sample: peripheral blood. The chain is built from TRBV18 and TRBJ2-1, with 10 bases matching TRBD2. The CDR3 loop reads CASSPYFTSGNYNEQFF. The CDR3 DNA reads TGTGCCAGCTCACCCTACTTTACTAGCGGGAACTACAATGAGCAGTTCTTC. Full variable domain (missing parts from reference TRBV18 and TRBJ2-1): NAGVMQNPRHLVRRRGQEARLRCSPMKGHSHVYWYRQLPEEGLKFMVYLQKENIIDESGMPKERFSAEFPKEGPSILRIQQVVRGDSAAYFCASSPYFTSGNYNEQFFGPGTRLTVL.